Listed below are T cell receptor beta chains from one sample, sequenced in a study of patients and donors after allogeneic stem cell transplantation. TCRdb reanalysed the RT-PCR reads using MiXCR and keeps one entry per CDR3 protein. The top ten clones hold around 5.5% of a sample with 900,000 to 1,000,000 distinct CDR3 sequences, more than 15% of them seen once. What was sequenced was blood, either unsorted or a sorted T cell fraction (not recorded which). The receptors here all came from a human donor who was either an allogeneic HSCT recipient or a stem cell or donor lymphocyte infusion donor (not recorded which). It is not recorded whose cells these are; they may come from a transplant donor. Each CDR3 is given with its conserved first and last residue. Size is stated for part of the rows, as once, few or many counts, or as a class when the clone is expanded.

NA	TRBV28	CASTDYGKQETQYF
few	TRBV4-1	CASSQDNPGEGETQYF
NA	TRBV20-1	CSARLQLSYYEQYF
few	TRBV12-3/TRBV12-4	CASIFSPVPEAFF
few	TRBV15	CATRAREISPLHF
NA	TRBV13	CASSSNYRGQHSYNEQFF
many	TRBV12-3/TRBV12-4	CASSLDRAGYTF
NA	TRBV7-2	CASSLRMGVQGAEAFF
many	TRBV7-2	CASSFNRVETEAFF
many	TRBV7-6	CASSSLAGLNTDTQYF
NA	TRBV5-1	CASSLWQLNEQFF
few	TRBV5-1	CASSLYGGPIYGYTF
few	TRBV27	CASSRGTGGAYEQYF
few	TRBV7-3	CASSLTPSLGPNEQYF
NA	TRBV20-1	CSARKQRLNTEAFF
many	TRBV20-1	CSATAYRRSDF
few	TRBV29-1	CSVRVRASSGANVLTF
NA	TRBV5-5	CASSLAVKETQYF
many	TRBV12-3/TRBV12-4	CASSRSPEQYF
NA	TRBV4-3	CASSQRTGTGASPLHF
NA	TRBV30	CAWSRTGDYGYTF
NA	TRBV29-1	CSVAGNNEQFF
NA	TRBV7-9	CASSPDRVVFF
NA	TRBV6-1	CASSLFGLANTGELFF
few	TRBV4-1	CASSQLAGTNGEKLFF
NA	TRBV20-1	CSARDHRTLQETQYF
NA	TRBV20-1	CSARDPLAGGYEQFF
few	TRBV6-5	CASRTVYGYTF
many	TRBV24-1	CATSDPRDRKTMNTEAFF
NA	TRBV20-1	CSASPVGLAGGLGTDTQYF
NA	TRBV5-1	CASSLEPTRNEKLFF
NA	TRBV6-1	CASSLRVLAGTEAFF
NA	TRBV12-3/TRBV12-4	CASSLWVGVSSYEQYF
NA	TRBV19	CASNAPGLLFYEQYF
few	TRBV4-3	CASSQKGTANTEAFF
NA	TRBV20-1	CSALTGGTTGELFF
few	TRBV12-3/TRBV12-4	CASSLDSDRYGYTF
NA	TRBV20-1	CSVWLAGGTDTQYF
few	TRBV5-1	CASSLLFGGTEAFF
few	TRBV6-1	CASSEQHSTEAFF
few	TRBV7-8	CASSLEWGGVNEQFF
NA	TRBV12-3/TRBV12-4	CASRPTRPGLAGKGNEQFF
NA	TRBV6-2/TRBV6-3	CASSPRTSGGSSYNEQFF
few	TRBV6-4	CASSGTSGGANEQFF
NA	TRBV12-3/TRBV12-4	CASTRAGQHYNEQFF
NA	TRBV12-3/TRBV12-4	CASSSGTGFNEAFF
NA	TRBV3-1	CASRPSFTSGSYNEQFF
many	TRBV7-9	CASSLVSGAYPTGELFF
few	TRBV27	CASSLRGNSNQPQHF
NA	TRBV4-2	CASSQPPGLGTGELFF
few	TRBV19	CASSIWSGGRSSNEQFF
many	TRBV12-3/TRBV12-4	CASSPELYEQYF
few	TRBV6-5	CASSYVGRGVGTQYF